This T cell receptor (beta chain) was sequenced in a study of OX40 agonist ivuxolimab in advanced cancers. Study-level information: Ivuxolimab was delivered to patients intravenously every 2 weeks at doses spanning 0.01 to 10 mg/kg. Each dose-escalation patient presented with hepatocellular carcinoma, melanoma, renal cell or head and neck cancer. Cohort: roughly 79% men, mean age approximately 66, aged roughly 23 to 90.

A remark on this clone: Its antigen is unknown.

The CDR3 is 14 residues long. CDR1 is SGHDT, CDR2 YYEEEE, per germline. V was cut by 4 bases and J by 5 bases, with 15 bases left in between. TCRdb's table, derived via immunoSEQ multiplex PCR, lists solely in-frame clones and lacks some. The table lists around 150,000 clones, around 94% of them singletons. Study-level results: Among patients with partial responses at 0.1-3.0 mg/kg, clonal expansion was among the lowest.

The chain couples TRBV5-6 to TRBJ1-1; a possible D gene is TRBD1 (6 bases). The sample was CD4+ or CD8+ T cells sorted from blood, taken in a trial of the OX40 agonist ivuxolimab. The TCR was taken from an adult with an advanced solid tumor such as melanoma, head and neck, liver or kidney cancer. This chain's CDR3 is CASSIGLRGTEAFF. The CDR3 region has the DNA TGTGCCAGCAGCATCGGACTGAGGGGGACTGAAGCTTTCTTT.